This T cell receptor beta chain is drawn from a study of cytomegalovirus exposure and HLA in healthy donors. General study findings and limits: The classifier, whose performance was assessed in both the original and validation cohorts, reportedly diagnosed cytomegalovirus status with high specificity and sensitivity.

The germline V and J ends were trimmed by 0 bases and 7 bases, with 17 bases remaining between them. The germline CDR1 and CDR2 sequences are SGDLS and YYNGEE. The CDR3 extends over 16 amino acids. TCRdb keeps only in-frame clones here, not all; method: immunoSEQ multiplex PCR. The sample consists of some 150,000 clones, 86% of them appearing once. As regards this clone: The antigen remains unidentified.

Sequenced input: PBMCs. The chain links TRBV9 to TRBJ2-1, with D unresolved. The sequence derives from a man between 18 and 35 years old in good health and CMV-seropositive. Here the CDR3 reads CASSVAGTLPRNEQFF. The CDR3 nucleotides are TGTGCCAGCAGCGTAGCAGGCACCCTGCCCAGGAATGAGCAGTTCTTC.